The entry below describes one T cell receptor (beta chain). Its antigen target is currently unknown. No quality values exist for individual bases; no much larger clone is one base distant. According to the germline V gene, CDR1 reads MNHNS and CDR2 reads SASEGT. V is pruned by 3 bases and J by 4 bases, leaving 3 bases of the junction without a gene match. The CDR3 numbers 14 residues from cysteine through phenylalanine. Only CDR3 DNA remains: 42 bases, in frame from the first base. The sample comes from a study of tumor-infiltrating lymphocytes in primary liver carcinoma (dated by TCRdb to about 2017). For context, the study as a whole: Between late 2015 and March 2016, several patients in China with histopathologically diagnosed primary liver carcinoma had surgical resection. The five patients, three men and two women aged 30 to 69 years, had hepatocellular carcinoma (four) or combined HCC and intrahepatic cholangiocarcinoma (one). The five patients had tumors of stage T1-T3 N0M0, with maximum diameters ranging from about 4 to 11 cm. Each sample produced roughly 3.65 to 7.5 million productive TCRbeta reads, and read depth showed no significant difference between tissue types. For each liver tumor, the study sampled five regions along with adjacent normal tissue and blood, and applied TCRbeta repertoire sequencing, expression microarrays and whole-exome sequencing. TCRbeta repertoire sequencing covered about 35 specimens from 5 patients: roughly 25 tumor regions, 5 adjacent noncancerous liver tissues and 5 peripheral blood samples. Reproducibility between technical replicate repertoires was high, with correlation coefficients above 0.98 and mean shared-clone rates approximately 0.91. Results the study describes overall, beyond this receptor: The study included only five patients, and the authors note findings should be validated in a larger study. Repertoire overlap was higher between tumor regions (mean about 36%) than tumor-adjacent (around 17%) or tumor-blood (approximately 14%) pairs, consistent with antigen-driven expansion. A significantly larger repertoire fraction was made up by the top 250 clones in tumors than in blood (p = 0.039). Because only the TCR beta chain was sequenced and unpaired alpha chains were not captured, true repertoire diversity is likely underestimated. Bulk unsorted samples precluded comparing CD4+ and CD8+ T cell repertoires.

Blood RNA was extracted from unsorted whole blood using TRIzol reagent, and germline DNA was obtained with the DNeasy Blood & Tissue kit. Patients had chronic HBV infection and were treatment-naive at sampling. Before surgery, roughly 4 milliliters of peripheral blood were collected into K2EDTA tubes. TCRbeta-specific cDNA was reverse-transcribed from about 0.45 ug total RNA using a constant-region primer and ProtoScript II reverse transcriptase. Three nested multiplex PCR rounds, following a slightly modified ARM-PCR procedure, were used to build the TCRbeta libraries. Multiplex TRBV1-TRBV30 forward primers and a Cbeta reverse primer were used in the first two PCR rounds, each of which was run for 10 cycles. Sample barcodes and Illumina adapters were attached in a final 25-cycle PCR using Deep VentR polymerase. Before sequencing, amplicons of 200-500 bp were purified from gel using a QIAquick gel extraction kit. The TCRbeta amplicons were sequenced with 250-bp paired-end reads on an Illumina HiSeq 2500. The study's own analysis went as follows. Trimmomatic v0.33 was used to quality-trim the reads, and FLASH v1.2.11 was used to merge paired reads so that full CDR3 sequences could be recovered. V, D and J germline segments were assigned to the rearranged TCRbeta sequences by MiGEC v1.2.1b. Clonotype statistics and Shannon-Wiener diversity indices were computed with VDJtools v1.0.0. To cut down on sampling bias, every analysis after diversity analysis relied on just the 250 most abundant clonotypes from each sample. The public reads were reanalyzed by TCRdb: fastp trimming at Q25, MiXCR alignment, in-frame beta chains only. Merged by CDR3 protein, the rows form single entries marked with the most common genes and DNA. None of the V and J calls come from the authors' own analysis; TCRdb made them. The sample profile shows about 180,000 distinct CDR3 sequences; over 50% of them were found once. The leading ten clones occupy roughly 76% of the sample.

The material sequenced was peripheral blood. The sequence came from a man aged 35 to 55 with primary liver carcinoma and hepatitis B virus infection. The chain links TRBV6-1 with TRBJ1-5; 7 of the junction bases match TRBD1. The CDR3 here reads CASSDRGVNQPQHF. The DNA is TGTGCCAGCAGTGACAGGGGGGTGAATCAGCCCCAGCATTTT.